In this sample, the clone carrying this TCR beta chain turned up a few times. TCRdb called the 5' RACE reads again in MiXCR, with one record for every CDR3 protein. The sample contains around 370,000 distinct CDR3 sequences, 9% of which appear only once. Germline V lookup: CDR1 SGHTA, CDR2 FQGTGA. Trimming at V came to 4 bases and at J to 0 bases, leaving 10 bases not matched to a gene. The CDR3 spans 17 residues. The data are from a study of identical twins. This rearrangement joins TRBV7-3 to TRBJ1-1, with TRBD1 identical over 8 bases. The specimen was naive T cells sorted from blood. The clonotype comes from a woman aged 50 to 60 in good health. In nucleotides, the CDR3 is TGTGCCAGCAGCTACCTAAGACAGGGGAAAGTGAACACTGAAGCTTTCTTT. This gives the protein CASSYLRQGKVNTEAFF.